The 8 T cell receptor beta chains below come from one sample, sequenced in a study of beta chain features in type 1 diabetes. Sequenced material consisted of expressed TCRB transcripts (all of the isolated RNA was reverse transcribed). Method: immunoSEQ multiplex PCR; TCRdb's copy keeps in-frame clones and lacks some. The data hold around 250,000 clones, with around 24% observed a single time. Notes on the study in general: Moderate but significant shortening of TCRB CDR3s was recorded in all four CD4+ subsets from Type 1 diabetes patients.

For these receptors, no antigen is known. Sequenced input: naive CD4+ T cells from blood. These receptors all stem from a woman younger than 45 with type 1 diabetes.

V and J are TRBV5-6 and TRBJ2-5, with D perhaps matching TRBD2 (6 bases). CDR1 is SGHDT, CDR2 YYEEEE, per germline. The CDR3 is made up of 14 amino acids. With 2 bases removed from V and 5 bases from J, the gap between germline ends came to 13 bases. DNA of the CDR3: TGTGCCAGCAGCTTTGGGAGGCCGCCGGAGACCCAGTACTTC. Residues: CASSFGRPPETQYF.

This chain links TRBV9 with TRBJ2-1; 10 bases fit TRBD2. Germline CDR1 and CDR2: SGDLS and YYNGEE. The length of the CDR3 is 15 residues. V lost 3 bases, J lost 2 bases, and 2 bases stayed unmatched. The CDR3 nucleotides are TGTGCCAGCAGCGCCAGCGGGAGGGCCTACAATGAGCAGTTCTTC. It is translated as CASSASGRAYNEQFF.

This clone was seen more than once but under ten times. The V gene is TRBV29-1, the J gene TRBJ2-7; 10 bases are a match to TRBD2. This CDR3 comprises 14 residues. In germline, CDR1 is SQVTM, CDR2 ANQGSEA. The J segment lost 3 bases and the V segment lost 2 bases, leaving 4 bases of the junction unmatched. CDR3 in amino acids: CSVESSGSYYEQYF. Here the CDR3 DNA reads TGCAGCGTTGAATCTAGCGGGAGCTACTACGAGCAGTACTTC.

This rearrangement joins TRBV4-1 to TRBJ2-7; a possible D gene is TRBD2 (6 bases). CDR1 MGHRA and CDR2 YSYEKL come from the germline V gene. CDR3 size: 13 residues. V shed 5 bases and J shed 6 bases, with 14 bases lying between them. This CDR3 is CASSSMGGGEQYF. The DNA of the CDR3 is TGCGCCAGCAGCTCAATGGGGGGTGGCGAGCAGTACTTC.

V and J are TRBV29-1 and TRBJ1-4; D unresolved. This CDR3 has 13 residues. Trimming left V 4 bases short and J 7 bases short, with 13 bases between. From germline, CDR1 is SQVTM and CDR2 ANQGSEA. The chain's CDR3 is CSVVEARGEKLFF. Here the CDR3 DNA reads TGCAGCGTTGTAGAAGCACGGGGTGAAAAACTGTTTTTT.

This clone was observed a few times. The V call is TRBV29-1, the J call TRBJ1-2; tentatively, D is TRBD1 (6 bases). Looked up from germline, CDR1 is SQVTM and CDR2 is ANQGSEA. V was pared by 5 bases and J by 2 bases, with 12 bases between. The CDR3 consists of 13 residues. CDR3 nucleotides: TGCAGCGTTAACAGGGTGGAGAACTATGGCTACACCTTC. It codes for CSVNRVENYGYTF. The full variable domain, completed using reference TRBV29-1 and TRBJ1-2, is SAVISQKPSRDICQRGTSLTIQCQVDSQVTMMFWYRQQPGQSLTLIATANQGSEATYESGFVIDKFPISRPNLTFSTLTVSNMSPEDSSIYLCSVNRVENYGYTFGSGTRLTVV.

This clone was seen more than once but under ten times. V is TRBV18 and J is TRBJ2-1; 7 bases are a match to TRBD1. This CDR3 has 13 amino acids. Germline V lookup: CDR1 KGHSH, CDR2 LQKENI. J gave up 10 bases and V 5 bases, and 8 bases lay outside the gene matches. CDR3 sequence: CASSDTGEGEQFF. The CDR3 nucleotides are TGTGCCAGCTCAGACACAGGGGAAGGGGAGCAGTTCTTC.

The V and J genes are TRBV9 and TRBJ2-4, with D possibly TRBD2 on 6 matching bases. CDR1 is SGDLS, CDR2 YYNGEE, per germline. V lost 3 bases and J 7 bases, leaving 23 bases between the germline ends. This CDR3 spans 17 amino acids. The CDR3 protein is CASSGGIRRGSENIQYF. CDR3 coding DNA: TGTGCCAGCAGCGGGGGTATACGACGGGGGAGTGAGAACATTCAGTACTTC.